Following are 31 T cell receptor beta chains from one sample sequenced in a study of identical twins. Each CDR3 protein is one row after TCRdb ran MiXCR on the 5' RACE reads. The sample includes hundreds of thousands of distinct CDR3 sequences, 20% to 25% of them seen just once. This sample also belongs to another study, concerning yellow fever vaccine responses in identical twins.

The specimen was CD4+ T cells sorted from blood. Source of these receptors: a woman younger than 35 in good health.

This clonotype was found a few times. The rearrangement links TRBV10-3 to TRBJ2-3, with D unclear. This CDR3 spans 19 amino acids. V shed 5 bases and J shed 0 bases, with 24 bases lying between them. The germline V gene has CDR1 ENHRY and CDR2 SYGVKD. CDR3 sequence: CAISLQSSLTLASTDTQYF. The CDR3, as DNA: TGTGCCATCAGTCTCCAGTCGAGCCTAACCCTCGCTAGCACAGATACGCAGTATTTT.

CDR3 amino acids: CASGLGLAGGGEQFF. CDR3 sequence (DNA): TGTGCTAGTGGTTTGGGACTAGCGGGAGGAGGTGAGCAGTTCTTC. The rearrangement links TRBV12-5 to TRBJ2-1; 13 bases are shared with TRBD2. CDR3 length: 15 amino acids. The germline CDR1 and CDR2 sequences are LGHNT and FRNRAP. The V and J ends lost 1 base and 9 bases, in that order; junction bases with no gene match: 3.

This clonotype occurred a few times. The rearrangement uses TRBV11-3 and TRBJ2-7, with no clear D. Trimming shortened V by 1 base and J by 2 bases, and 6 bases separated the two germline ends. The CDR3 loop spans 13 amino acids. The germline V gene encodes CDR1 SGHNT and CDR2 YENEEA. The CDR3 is CASSLAPTYEQYF. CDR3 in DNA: TGTGCCAGCAGCTTAGCCCCAACCTACGAGCAGTACTTC. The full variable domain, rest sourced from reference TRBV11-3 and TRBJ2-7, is EAGVVQSPRYKIIEKKQPVAFWCNPISGHNTLYWYLQNLGQGPELLIRYENEEAVDDSQLPKDRFSAERLKGVDSTLKIQPAELGDSAVYLCASSLAPTYEQYFGPGTRLTVT.

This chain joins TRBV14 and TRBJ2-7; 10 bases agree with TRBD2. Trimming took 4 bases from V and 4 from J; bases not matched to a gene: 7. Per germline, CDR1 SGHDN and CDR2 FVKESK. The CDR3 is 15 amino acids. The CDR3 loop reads CASSPVGSGRYEQYF. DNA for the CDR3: TGTGCCAGCAGCCCCGTGGGTAGCGGGAGGTACGAGCAGTACTTC.

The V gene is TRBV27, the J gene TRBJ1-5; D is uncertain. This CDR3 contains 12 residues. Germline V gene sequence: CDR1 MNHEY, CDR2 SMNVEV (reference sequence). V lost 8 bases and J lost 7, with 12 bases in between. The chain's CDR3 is CASGERGQPQHF. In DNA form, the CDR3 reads TGTGCCAGCGGTGAACGAGGACAGCCCCAGCATTTT.

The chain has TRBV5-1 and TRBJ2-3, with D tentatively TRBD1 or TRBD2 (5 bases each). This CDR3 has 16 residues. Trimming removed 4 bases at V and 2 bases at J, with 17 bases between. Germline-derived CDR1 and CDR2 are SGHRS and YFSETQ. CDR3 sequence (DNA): TGCGCCAGCAGCGGTGGGGGAAGAGGGGCCACAGATACGCAGTATTTT. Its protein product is CASSGGGRGATDTQYF.

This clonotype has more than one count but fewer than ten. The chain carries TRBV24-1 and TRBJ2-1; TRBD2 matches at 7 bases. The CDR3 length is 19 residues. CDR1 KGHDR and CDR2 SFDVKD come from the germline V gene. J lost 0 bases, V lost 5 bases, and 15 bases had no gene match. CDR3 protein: CATSASRLAEISSYNEQFF. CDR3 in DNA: TGTGCCACCAGTGCTTCGAGGCTAGCGGAAATCAGCTCCTACAATGAGCAGTTCTTC.

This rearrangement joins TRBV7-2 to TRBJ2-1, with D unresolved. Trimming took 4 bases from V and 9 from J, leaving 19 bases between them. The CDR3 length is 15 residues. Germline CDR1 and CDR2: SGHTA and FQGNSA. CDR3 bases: TGTGCCAGCAGCTCTCTAGGGCCTCCACCCGGTGAGCAGTTCTTC. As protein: CASSSLGPPPGEQFF. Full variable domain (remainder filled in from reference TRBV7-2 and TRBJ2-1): GAGVSQSPSNKVTEKGKDVELRCDPISGHTALYWYRQSLGQGLEFLIYFQGNSAPDKSGLPSDRFSAERTGGSVSTLTIQRTQQEDSAVYLCASSSLGPPPGEQFFGPGTRLTVL.

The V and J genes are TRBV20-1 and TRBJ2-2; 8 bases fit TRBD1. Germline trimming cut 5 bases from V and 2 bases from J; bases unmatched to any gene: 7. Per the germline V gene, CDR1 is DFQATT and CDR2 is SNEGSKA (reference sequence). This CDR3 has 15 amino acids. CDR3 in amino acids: CSAPSQGANTGELFF. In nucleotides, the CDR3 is TGCAGTGCTCCGTCCCAGGGGGCTAACACCGGGGAGCTGTTTTTT.

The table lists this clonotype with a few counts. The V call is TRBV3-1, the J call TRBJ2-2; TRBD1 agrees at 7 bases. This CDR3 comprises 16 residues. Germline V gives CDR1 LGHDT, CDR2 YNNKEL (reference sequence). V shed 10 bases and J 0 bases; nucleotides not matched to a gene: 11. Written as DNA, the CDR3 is TGTGCCATCGAAAACCCGGGACAGACGAACACCGGGGAGCTGTTTTTT. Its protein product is CAIENPGQTNTGELFF.

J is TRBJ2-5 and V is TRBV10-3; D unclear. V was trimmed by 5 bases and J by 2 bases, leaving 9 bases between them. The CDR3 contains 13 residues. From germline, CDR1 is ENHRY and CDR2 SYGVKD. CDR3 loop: CAISFQPQETQYF. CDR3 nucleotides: TGTGCCATCAGTTTCCAGCCACAAGAGACCCAGTACTTC.

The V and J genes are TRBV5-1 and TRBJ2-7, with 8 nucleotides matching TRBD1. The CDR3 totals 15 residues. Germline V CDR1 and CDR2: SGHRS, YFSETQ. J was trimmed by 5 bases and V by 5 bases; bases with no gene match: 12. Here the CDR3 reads CASSHSGGEIHEQYF. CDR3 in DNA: TGCGCCAGCAGTCACTCAGGGGGCGAGATCCACGAGCAGTACTTC.

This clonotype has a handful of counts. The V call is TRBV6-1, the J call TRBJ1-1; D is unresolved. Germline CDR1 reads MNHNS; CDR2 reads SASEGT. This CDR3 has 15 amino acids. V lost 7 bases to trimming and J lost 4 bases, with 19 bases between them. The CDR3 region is CASNRFNGLSTEAFF. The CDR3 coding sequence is TGTGCCAGCAATCGATTTAATGGACTGTCCACTGAAGCTTTCTTT.

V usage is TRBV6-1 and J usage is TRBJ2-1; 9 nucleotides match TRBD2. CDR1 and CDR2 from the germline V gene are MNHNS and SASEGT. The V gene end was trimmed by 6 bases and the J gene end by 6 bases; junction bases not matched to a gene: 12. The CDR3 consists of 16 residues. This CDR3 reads CASSPTSGTSFNEQFF. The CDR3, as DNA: TGTGCCAGCAGCCCGACATCCGGGACTAGCTTCAATGAGCAGTTCTTC.

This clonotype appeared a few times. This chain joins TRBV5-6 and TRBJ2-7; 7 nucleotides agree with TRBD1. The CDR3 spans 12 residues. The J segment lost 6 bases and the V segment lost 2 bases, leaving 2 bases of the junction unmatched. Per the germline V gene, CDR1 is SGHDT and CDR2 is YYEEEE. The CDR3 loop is CASSLPGGEQYF. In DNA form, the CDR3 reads TGTGCCAGCAGCTTACCAGGGGGCGAGCAGTACTTC.

The CDR3, as DNA: TGTGCCAGCAAGGGACAGGGGAATGGCTACACCTTC. Translated: CASKGQGNGYTF. This sequence joins TRBV28 and TRBJ1-2; 10 nucleotides line up with TRBD1. V was pared by 7 bases and J by 6 bases, with 2 bases of the junction left unmatched. The germline CDR1 and CDR2 sequences are MDHEN and SYDVKM. The CDR3 spans 12 residues.

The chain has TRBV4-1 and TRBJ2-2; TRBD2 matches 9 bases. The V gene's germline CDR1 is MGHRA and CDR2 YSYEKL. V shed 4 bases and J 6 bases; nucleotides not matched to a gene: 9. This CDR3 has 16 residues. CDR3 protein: CASSRGLASAAGELFF. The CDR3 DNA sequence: TGCGCCAGCAGCCGCGGACTAGCGAGTGCGGCCGGGGAGCTGTTTTTT.

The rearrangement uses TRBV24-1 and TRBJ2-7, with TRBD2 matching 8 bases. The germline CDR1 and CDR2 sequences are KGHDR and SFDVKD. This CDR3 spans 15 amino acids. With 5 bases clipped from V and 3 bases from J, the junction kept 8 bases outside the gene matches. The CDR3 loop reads CATSAGAGAGYEQYF. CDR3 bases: TGTGCCACCAGTGCCGGAGCGGGAGCTGGCTACGAGCAGTACTTC.

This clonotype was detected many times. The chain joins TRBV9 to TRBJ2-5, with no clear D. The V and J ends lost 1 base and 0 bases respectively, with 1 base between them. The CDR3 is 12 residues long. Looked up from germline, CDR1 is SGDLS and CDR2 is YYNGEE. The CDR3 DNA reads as TGTGCCAGCAGCGTAAACCAAGAGACCCAGTACTTC. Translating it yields CASSVNQETQYF.

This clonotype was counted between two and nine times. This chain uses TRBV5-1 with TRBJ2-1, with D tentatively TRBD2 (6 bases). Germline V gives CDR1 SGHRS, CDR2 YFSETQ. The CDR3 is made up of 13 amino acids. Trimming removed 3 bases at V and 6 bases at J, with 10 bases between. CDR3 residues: CASSSGTFNEQFF. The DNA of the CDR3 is TGCGCCAGCAGCTCCGGGACTTTCAATGAGCAGTTCTTC.

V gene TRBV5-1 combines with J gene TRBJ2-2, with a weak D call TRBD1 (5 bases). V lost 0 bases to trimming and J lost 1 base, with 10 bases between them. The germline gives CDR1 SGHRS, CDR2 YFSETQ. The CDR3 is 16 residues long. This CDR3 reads CASSLALQGNTGELFF. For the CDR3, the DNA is TGCGCCAGCAGCTTGGCCCTTCAGGGGAACACCGGGGAGCTGTTTTTT.

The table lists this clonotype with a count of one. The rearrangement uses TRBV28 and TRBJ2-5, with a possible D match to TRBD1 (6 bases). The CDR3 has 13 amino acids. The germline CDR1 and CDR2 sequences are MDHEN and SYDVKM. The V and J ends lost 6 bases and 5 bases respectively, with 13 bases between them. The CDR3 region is CASSLNQGETQYF. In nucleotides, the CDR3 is TGTGCCAGCAGCCTGAACCAGGGGGAGACCCAGTACTTC.

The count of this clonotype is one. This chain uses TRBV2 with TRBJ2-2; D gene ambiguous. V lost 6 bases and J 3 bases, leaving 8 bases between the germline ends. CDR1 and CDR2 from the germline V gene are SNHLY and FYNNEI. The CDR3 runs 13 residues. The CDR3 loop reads CASRWEHTGELFF. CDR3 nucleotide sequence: TGTGCCAGCAGGTGGGAACACACCGGGGAGCTGTTTTTT.

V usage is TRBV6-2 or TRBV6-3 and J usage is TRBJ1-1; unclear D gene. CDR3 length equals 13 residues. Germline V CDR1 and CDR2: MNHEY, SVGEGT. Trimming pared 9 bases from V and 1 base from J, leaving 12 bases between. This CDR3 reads CASRTTANTEAFF. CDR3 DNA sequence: TGTGCCAGTCGGACGACGGCGAACACTGAAGCTTTCTTT.

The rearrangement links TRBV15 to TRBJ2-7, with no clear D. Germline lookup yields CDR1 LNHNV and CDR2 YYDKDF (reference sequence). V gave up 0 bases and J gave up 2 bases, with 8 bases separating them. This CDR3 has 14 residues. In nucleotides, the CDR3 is TGTGCCACCAGCAGAGACCGCAGTACCTACGAGCAGTACTTC. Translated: CATSRDRSTYEQYF. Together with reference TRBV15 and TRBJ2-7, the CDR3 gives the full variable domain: DAMVIQNPRYQVTQFGKPVTLSCSQTLNHNVMYWYQQKSSQAPKLLFHYYDKDFNNEADTPDNFQSRRPNTSFCFLDIRSPGLGDTAMYLCATSRDRSTYEQYFGPGTRLTVT.

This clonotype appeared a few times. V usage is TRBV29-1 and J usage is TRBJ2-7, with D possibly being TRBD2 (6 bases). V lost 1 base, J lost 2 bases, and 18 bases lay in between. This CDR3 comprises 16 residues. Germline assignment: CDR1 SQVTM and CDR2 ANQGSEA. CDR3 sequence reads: CSVEAMTRDFAYEQYF. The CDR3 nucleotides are TGCAGCGTTGAAGCCATGACCCGGGACTTTGCCTACGAGCAGTACTTC.

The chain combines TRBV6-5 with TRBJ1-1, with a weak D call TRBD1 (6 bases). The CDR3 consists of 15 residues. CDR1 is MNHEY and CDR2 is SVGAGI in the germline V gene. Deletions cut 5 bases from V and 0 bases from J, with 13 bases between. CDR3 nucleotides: TGTGCCAGCAGTACCGACAGGACCATGAACACTGAAGCTTTCTTT. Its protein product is CASSTDRTMNTEAFF.

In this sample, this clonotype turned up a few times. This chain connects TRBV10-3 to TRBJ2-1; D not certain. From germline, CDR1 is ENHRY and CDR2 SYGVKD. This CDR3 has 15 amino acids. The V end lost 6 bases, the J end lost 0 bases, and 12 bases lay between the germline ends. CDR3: CAISLHTSSYNEQFF. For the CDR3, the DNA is TGTGCCATCAGCCTACACACAAGCTCCTACAATGAGCAGTTCTTC.

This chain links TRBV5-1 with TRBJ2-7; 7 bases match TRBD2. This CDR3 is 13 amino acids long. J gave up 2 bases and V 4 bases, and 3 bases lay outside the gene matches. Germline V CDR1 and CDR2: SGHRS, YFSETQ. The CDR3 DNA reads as TGCGCCAGCAGCGCGGCGGGAGCCTACGAGCAGTACTTC. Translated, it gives CASSAAGAYEQYF.

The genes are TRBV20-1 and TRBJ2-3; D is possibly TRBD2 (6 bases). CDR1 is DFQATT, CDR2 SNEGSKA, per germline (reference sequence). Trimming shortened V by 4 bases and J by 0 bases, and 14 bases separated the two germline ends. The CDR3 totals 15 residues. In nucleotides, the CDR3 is TGCAGTGCTATCCTTGCGGGGAAAAGCACAGATACGCAGTATTTT. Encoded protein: CSAILAGKSTDTQYF.

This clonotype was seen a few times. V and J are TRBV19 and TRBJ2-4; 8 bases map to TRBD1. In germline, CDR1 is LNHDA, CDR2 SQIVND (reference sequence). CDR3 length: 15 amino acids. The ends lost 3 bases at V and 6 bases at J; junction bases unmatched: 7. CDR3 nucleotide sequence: TGTGCCAGTAGTATCACAGGGGGATTGGGAAACATTCAGTACTTC. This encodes CASSITGGLGNIQYF.